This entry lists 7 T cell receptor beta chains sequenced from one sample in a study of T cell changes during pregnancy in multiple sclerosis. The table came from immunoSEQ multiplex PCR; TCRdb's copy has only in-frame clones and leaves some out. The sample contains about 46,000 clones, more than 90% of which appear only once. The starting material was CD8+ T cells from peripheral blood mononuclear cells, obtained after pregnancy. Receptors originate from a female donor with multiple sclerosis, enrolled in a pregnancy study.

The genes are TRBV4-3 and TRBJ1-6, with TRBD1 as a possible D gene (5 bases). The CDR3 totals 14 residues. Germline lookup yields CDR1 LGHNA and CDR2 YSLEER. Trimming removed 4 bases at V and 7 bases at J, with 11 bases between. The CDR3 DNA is TGCGCCAGCAGCCCGGGACTTGACAATTCACCCCTCCACTTT. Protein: CASSPGLDNSPLHF.

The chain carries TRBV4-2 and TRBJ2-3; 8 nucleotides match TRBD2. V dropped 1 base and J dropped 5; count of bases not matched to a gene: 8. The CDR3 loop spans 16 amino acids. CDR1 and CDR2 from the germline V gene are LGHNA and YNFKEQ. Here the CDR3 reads CASSQVVSSGGDTQYF. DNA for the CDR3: TGTGCCAGCAGCCAAGTTGTATCCAGCGGGGGAGATACGCAGTATTTT.

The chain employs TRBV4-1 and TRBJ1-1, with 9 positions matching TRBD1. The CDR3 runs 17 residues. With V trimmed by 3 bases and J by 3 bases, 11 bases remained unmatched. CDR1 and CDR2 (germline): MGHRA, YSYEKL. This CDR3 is CASSQVSGQGRDTEAFF. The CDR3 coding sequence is TGCGCCAGCAGCCAGGTTTCGGGACAGGGTAGAGACACTGAAGCTTTCTTT.

The CDR3 sequence is CASTRGELAGSTQYF. CDR3 bases: TGTGCCAGCACAAGAGGGGAACTAGCGGGGTCTACGCAGTATTTT. The chain has TRBV2 and TRBJ2-3; 10 bases match TRBD2. The J segment lost 8 bases and the V segment lost 7 bases, leaving 12 bases of the junction unmatched. Germline V gene data show CDR1 as SNHLY and CDR2 as FYNNEI. The CDR3 is 15 residues long.

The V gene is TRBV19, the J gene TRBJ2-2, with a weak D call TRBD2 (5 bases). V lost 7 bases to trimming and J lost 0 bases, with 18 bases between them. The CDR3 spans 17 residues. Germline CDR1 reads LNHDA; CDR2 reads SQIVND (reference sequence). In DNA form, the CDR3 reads TGTGCCAGTACTATGGGAGACTGGCTATCGAACACCGGGGAGCTGTTTTTT. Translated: CASTMGDWLSNTGELFF.

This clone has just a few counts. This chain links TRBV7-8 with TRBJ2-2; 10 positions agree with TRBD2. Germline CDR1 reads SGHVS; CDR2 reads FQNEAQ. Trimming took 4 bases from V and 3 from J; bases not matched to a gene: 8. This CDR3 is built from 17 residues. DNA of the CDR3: TGTGCCAGCAGCTCACCCAGCGGGAGGGGACACACCGGGGAGCTGTTTTTT. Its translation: CASSSPSGRGHTGELFF.

Here the CDR3 DNA reads TGTGCCAGCAGCTTCCTAGTAGCCCCCGCCACAGATACGCAGTATTTT. This encodes CASSFLVAPATDTQYF. The J gene is TRBJ2-3, the V gene TRBV7-2; D is unclear. The V and J ends lost 3 bases and 2 bases respectively, with 15 bases between them. The germline V gene encodes CDR1 SGHTA and CDR2 FQGNSA. The CDR3 loop spans 16 amino acids.